This T cell receptor beta chain was sequenced for a study of T cells in Graves' hyperthyroidism and ophthalmopathy. Turning to the study itself: Peripheral blood was collected at initial diagnosis, before any treatment. Findings of the study overall: In the blood, most expanded thyroid clonotypes above 0.001 appeared as well.

Researchers amplified the TCR beta CDR3 regions from RNA transcripts. TCR CDR3 underwent first-round RT-PCR with the HTBI primer set. TCRdb itself ran the multiplex PCR reads through MiXCR, one entry per CDR3 protein. The repertoire holds 500,000 or so distinct CDR3 sequences, with 17% as singletons. As concerns this clonotype: Its antigen remains unknown.

Exclusions: uncontrolled infection, other autoimmune disease, pregnancy, lactation. Diagnoses used clinical symptoms, serum thyroxine and TRAb, thyroid ultrasound and orbital computed tomography. Specimen: blood. This sequence originates from a young woman with Graves' ophthalmopathy.

The CDR3 protein is CASSLSASVAKNIQYF. In DNA form, the CDR3 reads TGTGCCAGCAGTTTATCAGCATCAGTTGCCAAAAACATTCAGTACTTC. The chain links TRBV28 to TRBJ2-4; unclear D gene. Germline loops: CDR1 MDHEN, CDR2 SYDVKM. The CDR3 runs 16 residues. V dropped 1 base and J dropped 1 base, with 11 bases sitting between them.